This T cell receptor beta chain came from a study of blood T cell repertoires in COVID-19. This clone was detected only a few times. Cohort 3 donors were reported recovered after two negative PCRs, clearance, or symptom resolution. Original handling: Cell counts per sample came from amplifying reference gene primers. The protocol was immunoSEQ multiplex PCR, while the TCRdb copy is restricted to in-frame clones and leaves out a portion. D and trimming were read from the DNA, whereas the V and J calls and clone size are those reported in that table. The sample lists about 160,000 clones, roughly 84% occurring once. The sequenced material came from PBMCs or T cells enriched from blood (not recorded which). The sequence came from a man between 60 and 75 years old who had recovered from COVID-19.

In DNA, the CDR3 is TGTGCCAGCAGTCTTATTGGTTGGGACAGGGTTGGGTACACCATATATTTT. Its protein product is CASSLIGWDRVGYTIYF. The V gene is TRBV28, the J gene TRBJ1-3; 9 bases are shared with TRBD1. The CDR3 consists of 17 residues. Germline CDR1 reads MDHEN; CDR2 reads SYDVKM. J was trimmed by 8 bases and V by 5 bases; bases with no gene match: 16.